A selection of T cell receptor beta chains follows, all from one sample in a study of T cell responses to AZD1222 COVID-19 vaccine. Generated by immunoSEQ multiplex PCR, the TCRdb table keeps only in-frame clones and is missing some. The data contain around 90,000 clones, about 88% of them singletons. This specimen consisted of peripheral blood, obtained on day 0 of AZD1222 vaccination. The receptors were sampled from an adult in good health. The CDR3 runs from the conserved cysteine through the conserved F or W. D genes are given only for firm matches. Expanded clones are given a class, and other clones once, few, many or no size at all.

abundance	v_gene	d_gene	j_gene	CDR3aa	CDR3nt
.	TRBV6-2/TRBV6-3	.	TRBJ2-5	CASSPTGEVGETQYF	TGTGCCAGCAGTCCCACAGGGGAGGTGGGTGAGACCCAGTACTTC
.	TRBV12-3/TRBV12-4	.	TRBJ1-2	CASSFGDYGYTF	TGTGCCAGCAGTTTTGGGGACTATGGCTACACCTTC
.	TRBV19	.	TRBJ2-1	CASSIKGGGEQFF	TGTGCCAGTAGTATAAAAGGAGGAGGAGAGCAGTTCTTC
.	TRBV12-3/TRBV12-4	TRBD1	TRBJ2-7	CASSHGQGEQYF	TGTGCCAGCAGCCACGGACAGGGCGAGCAGTACTTC
.	TRBV6-5	.	TRBJ2-4	CASRNRDLAKNIQYF	TGTGCCAGCAGGAATCGGGACCTAGCCAAAAACATTCAGTACTTC
.	TRBV2	.	TRBJ1-4	CASSPPGSSTNEKLFF	TGTGCCAGCAGCCCTCCGGGGAGTTCAACTAATGAAAAACTGTTTTTT
.	TRBV6-5	.	TRBJ1-2	CASGRRNNYGYTF	TGTGCCAGCGGACGACGGAATAACTATGGCTACACCTTC
.	TRBV18	.	TRBJ1-4	CASSPLNPATNEKLFF	TGTGCCAGCTCACCCCTTAACCCCGCAACTAATGAAAAACTGTTTTTT
.	TRBV27	.	TRBJ1-2	CASSLSTGRQNYGYTF	TGTGCCAGCAGTTTATCCACGGGGCGTCAAAACTATGGCTACACCTTC
.	TRBV12-3/TRBV12-4	TRBD2	TRBJ2-7	CARGRGRDEQYF	TGTGCCAGGGGGAGAGGGAGGGACGAGCAGTACTTC
.	TRBV6-1	TRBD2	TRBJ2-3	CASSEAIAGGYTDTQYF	TGTGCCAGCAGTGAAGCAATAGCGGGGGGGTACACAGATACGCAGTATTTT
.	TRBV3-1/TRBV3-2	.	TRBJ1-2	CASSPTGFYGYTF	TGTGCCAGCAGCCCTACAGGGTTCTATGGCTACACCTTC
.	TRBV19	TRBD1	TRBJ1-6	CASSKGNRGSSYNSPLHF	TGTGCCAGTAGTAAAGGCAACAGGGGTAGCTCCTATAATTCACCCCTCCACTTT
.	TRBV14	.	TRBJ1-2	CASSPSVLANYGYTF	TGTGCCAGCAGCCCCTCGGTCTTAGCTAACTATGGCTACACCTTC
.	TRBV27	.	TRBJ1-1	CASSFFGGSTGQNTEAFF	TGTGCCAGCAGTTTTTTTGGAGGGTCGACAGGACAGAACACTGAAGCTTTCTTT
.	TRBV5-1	.	TRBJ2-5	CASSQPGLQETQYF	TGCGCCAGCAGCCAACCGGGACTCCAAGAGACCCAGTACTTC
.	TRBV7-2	.	TRBJ2-7	CASSLGGRTLYEQYF	TGTGCCAGCAGCTTAGGGGGCAGGACCCTCTACGAGCAGTACTTC
.	TRBV19	TRBD1	TRBJ1-1	CASSPRTGPNTEAFF	TGTGCCAGTAGTCCCCGGACAGGGCCGAACACTGAAGCTTTCTTT
.	TRBV3-1/TRBV3-2	TRBD1	TRBJ1-2	CASGEGGNGYGYTF	TGTGCCAGCGGAGAAGGGGGCAATGGCTATGGCTACACCTTC
.	TRBV19	.	TRBJ1-4	CASEGLLGEKLFF	TGTGCCAGTGAGGGGCTCCTGGGTGAAAAACTGTTTTTT
.	TRBV28	.	TRBJ1-4	CASSLWDNEKLFF	TGTGCCAGCAGTCTCTGGGACAACGAAAAACTGTTTTTT
few	TRBV13	.	TRBJ1-4	CASSLRQGGEKLFF	TGTGCCAGCAGCTTAAGGCAGGGAGGGGAAAAACTGTTTTTT
once	TRBV10-3	.	TRBJ2-5	CAISDRSEETQYF	TGTGCCATCAGTGACAGATCCGAAGAGACCCAGTACTTC
.	TRBV28	TRBD1	TRBJ1-4	CASSGTGGTNEKLFF	TGTGCCAGCAGCGGGACAGGGGGAACTAATGAAAAACTGTTTTTT
once	TRBV5-8	TRBD1	TRBJ2-7	CASSFMDRAYEQYF	TGTGCCAGCAGCTTCATGGACAGGGCCTACGAGCAGTACTTC
.	TRBV5-6	TRBD1	TRBJ1-2	CASSGWDSDGYTF	TGTGCCAGCAGCGGGTGGGACAGTGATGGCTACACCTTC
.	TRBV7-2	.	TRBJ1-3	CASSLQRTYPGDTIYF	TGTGCCAGCAGCTTACAACGGACCTACCCGGGGGACACCATATATTTT
.	TRBV7-2	.	TRBJ2-4	CASSSPGHLAKNIQYF	TGTGCCAGCAGCTCACCGGGACATCTAGCCAAAAACATTCAGTACTTC
.	TRBV3-1/TRBV3-2	.	TRBJ2-3	CASSQDIHTDTQYF	TGTGCCAGCAGCCAAGATATCCACACAGATACGCAGTATTTT
.	TRBV6-5	.	TRBJ1-2	CASNPGGGGGYTF	TGTGCCAGCAACCCGGGAGGGGGTGGTGGCTACACCTTC
.	TRBV29-1	.	TRBJ2-7	CSVDEGYEQYF	TGCAGCGTTGATGAGGGGTACGAGCAGTACTTC
.	TRBV19	.	TRBJ1-1	CASSIAGRTEAFF	TGTGCCAGTAGTATAGCCGGGAGGACTGAAGCTTTCTTT
.	TRBV12-3/TRBV12-4	.	TRBJ2-7	CASSSEYEQYF	TGTGCCAGCAGTTCCGAATACGAGCAGTACTTC
.	TRBV6-2/TRBV6-3	.	TRBJ1-4	CASSYSPSEKLFF	TGTGCCAGCAGTTACTCCCCTTCTGAAAAACTGTTTTTT
.	TRBV10-3	TRBD1	TRBJ1-1	CAITPDRGYSGDTEAFF	TGTGCCATCACCCCGGACAGGGGATATTCAGGGGACACTGAAGCTTTCTTT
few	TRBV6-5	.	TRBJ2-2	CASSAYRVGELFF	TGTGCCAGCAGCGCGTACAGGGTCGGGGAGCTGTTTTTT
once	TRBV2	.	TRBJ2-5	CASSRETQYF	TGTGCCAGCAGTAGAGAGACCCAGTACTTC
.	TRBV7-6	.	TRBJ2-1	CASSLDTNEQFF	TGTGCCAGCAGCTTAGACACCAATGAGCAGTTCTTC
.	TRBV5-6	TRBD1	TRBJ2-5	CASSWRTGQETQYF	TGTGCCAGCAGCTGGCGGACAGGCCAAGAGACCCAGTACTTC
.	TRBV7-9	TRBD1	TRBJ1-1	CASSLNTGGTEAFF	TGTGCCAGCAGCCTAAATACAGGGGGCACTGAAGCTTTCTTT
.	TRBV3-1/TRBV3-2	.	TRBJ1-2	CASSQDQGRGYGYTF	TGTGCCAGCAGCCAAGATCAGGGCAGGGGATATGGCTACACCTTC
.	TRBV15	.	TRBJ2-7	CATSRVNSYEQYF	TGTGCCACCAGCAGAGTTAACTCCTACGAGCAGTACTTC
.	TRBV7-8	TRBD2	TRBJ2-3	CASSPSGSGVTDTQYF	TGTGCCAGCAGCCCTTCGGGTAGCGGGGTAACAGATACGCAGTATTTT
.	TRBV19	.	TRBJ1-5	CASGQRNQPQHF	TGTGCCAGTGGGCAGCGCAATCAGCCCCAGCATTTT
.	TRBV18	.	TRBJ1-1	CASSLLEAGNTEAFF	TGTGCCAGCTCACTCCTAGAGGCGGGGAACACTGAAGCTTTCTTT
.	TRBV7-2	.	TRBJ1-3	CASSLVVQLSGNTIYF	TGTGCCAGCAGCTTAGTTGTACAGCTCTCTGGAAACACCATATATTTT
.	TRBV7-6	.	TRBJ1-3	CASSLEQGNSGNTIYF	TGTGCCAGCAGCTTAGAACAGGGAAACTCTGGAAACACCATATATTTT
.	TRBV7-6	TRBD1	TRBJ1-5	CASSPVTGEGNQPQHF	TGTGCCAGCAGCCCCGTAACAGGGGAGGGCAATCAGCCCCAGCATTTT
.	TRBV6-5	TRBD1	TRBJ2-7	CASSYGRTGGYEQYF	TGTGCCAGCAGTTACGGCCGAACAGGGGGCTACGAGCAGTACTTC
.	TRBV6-5	.	TRBJ1-6	CASSLIVRAGNSPLHF	TGTGCCAGCAGTTTAATCGTTCGAGCGGGCAATTCACCCCTCCACTTT
.	TRBV18	.	TRBJ2-2	CASSPGSGYTGELFF	TGTGCCAGCTCACCTGGATCGGGGTACACCGGGGAGCTGTTTTTT
.	TRBV7-2	TRBD1	TRBJ2-7	CASSLEGQGGYEQYF	TGTGCCAGCAGCTTGGAAGGACAGGGTGGCTACGAGCAGTACTTC
.	TRBV19	TRBD2	TRBJ2-7	CASSMRGSPYEQYF	TGTGCCAGTAGTATGCGGGGGTCCCCCTACGAGCAGTACTTC
.	TRBV13	.	TRBJ1-1	CASRRVTTEAFF	TGTGCCAGCAGGAGGGTCACCACTGAAGCTTTCTTT
.	TRBV3-1/TRBV3-2	.	TRBJ2-2	CASSHPDRNTGELFF	TGTGCCAGCAGCCATCCCGACAGGAACACCGGGGAGCTGTTTTTT
.	TRBV7-8	.	TRBJ1-6	CASSLGVYYSPLHF	TGTGCCAGCAGCTTAGGGGTATACTATTCACCCCTCCACTTT
.	TRBV3-1/TRBV3-2	.	TRBJ1-5	CASSQDWGSTQHF	TGTGCCAGCAGCCAAGACTGGGGATCCACCCAGCATTTT
.	TRBV6-1	.	TRBJ1-1	CASSPSGVGDTEAFF	TGTGCCAGCAGTCCCTCAGGGGTGGGGGACACTGAAGCTTTCTTT
.	TRBV5-3	TRBD1	TRBJ1-4	CARSLKQGIRIGEKLFF	TGTGCCAGAAGCTTGAAACAGGGGATCCGAATTGGTGAAAAACTGTTTTTT